One sample yielded the 22 T cell receptor beta chains listed below, sequenced in a study of vaccination effects on CD4 cells after COVID-19. Before sequencing took place, the ViraFEST assay used viral peptide pools to expand antigen-specific CD4+ T cells. With around ten days of culture completed, CD4+ T cells were isolated. The vaccine recipients had no prior SARS-CoV-2 infection, with negative nucleocapsid antibodies. These TCRs' antigens remain unknown. This table comes from immunoSEQ multiplex PCR, and its TCRdb copy is limited to in-frame clones, with some not included. Among about 28,000 clones listed, about four fifths were seen once. The sample in question was CD4+ T cells from PBMCs cultured with SARS-CoV-2 spike peptides, obtained before COVID-19 vaccination. The receptor source for this set is a human donor who received a COVID-19 vaccine.

The chain combines TRBV5-1 with TRBJ1-1, with 9 positions matching TRBD1. Germline trimming cut 4 bases from V and 4 bases from J; bases unmatched to any gene: 8. Germline loops: CDR1 SGHRS, CDR2 YFSETQ. The CDR3 runs to 15 residues. CDR3: CASSLRTGAPTEAFF. CDR3 in DNA: TGCGCCAGCAGCCTACGGACAGGGGCGCCCACTGAAGCTTTCTTT. Complete variable domain (other parts from reference TRBV5-1 and TRBJ1-1): KAGVTQTPRYLIKTRGQQVTLSCSPISGHRSVSWYQQTPGQGLQFLFEYFSETQRNKGNFPGRFSGRQFSNSRSEMNVSTLELGDSALYLCASSLRTGAPTEAFFGQGTRLTVV.

The V call is TRBV4-2, the J call TRBJ1-1; tentatively, D is TRBD1 (6 bases). CDR3 length equals 16 residues. In germline, CDR1 is LGHNA, CDR2 YNFKEQ. V was clipped by 0 bases and J by 0 bases, with 11 bases between them. CDR3 loop: CASSQDGGNMNTEAFF. The CDR3 bases are TGTGCCAGCAGCCAAGATGGGGGCAACATGAACACTGAAGCTTTCTTT.

V gene TRBV28 combines with J gene TRBJ2-6, with 10 bases aligning to TRBD1. J gave up 3 bases and V 5 bases, and 10 bases lay outside the gene matches. Germline CDR1 MDHEN, CDR2 SYDVKM. CDR3 size: 18 residues. CDR3 protein: CASSPPPGTGVGANVLTF. The CDR3 DNA sequence: TGTGCCAGCAGTCCGCCCCCCGGGACAGGGGTTGGGGCCAACGTCCTGACTTTC.

The chain carries TRBV29-1 and TRBJ2-1; D unresolved. Germline V CDR1 and CDR2: SQVTM, ANQGSEA. The CDR3 spans 11 residues. V lost 5 bases to trimming and J lost 4 bases, with 6 bases between them. The CDR3: CSVNRYNEQFF. DNA for the CDR3: TGCAGCGTTAACCGTTACAATGAGCAGTTCTTC.

J is TRBJ2-3 and V is TRBV6-2 or TRBV6-3, with unresolved D. The germline V and J ends were trimmed by 4 bases and 2 bases, with 10 bases remaining between them. Germline values: CDR1 MNHEY, CDR2 SVGEGT. The CDR3 totals 14 residues. The CDR3 DNA reads TGTGCCAGCAGTTCAAGGCCGTACACAGATACGCAGTATTTT. Translating gives CASSSRPYTDTQYF.

The J gene is TRBJ2-5, the V gene TRBV20-1, with D tentatively TRBD2 (5 bases). Per germline, CDR1 DFQATT and CDR2 SNEGSKA (reference sequence). This CDR3 region has 9 residues. The CDR3 DNA reads as TGCAGGCCGGGGGAGACCCAGTACTTC. Translated, it gives CRPGETQYF.

This chain connects TRBV4-1 to TRBJ2-2; D is possibly TRBD1 (5 bases). The CDR3 has 16 amino acids. CDR1 is MGHRA, CDR2 YSYEKL, per germline. V was shortened by 0 bases and J by 1 base, with 9 bases between the two germline ends. CDR3 protein: CASSQDSGWNTGELFF. The CDR3, as DNA: TGCGCCAGCAGCCAAGACTCAGGGTGGAACACCGGGGAGCTGTTTTTT.

CDR3 bases: TGCAGCGTACTTACACAGGGGGCCACAGATACGCAGTATTTT. Its protein product is CSVLTQGATDTQYF. The rearrangement links TRBV29-1 to TRBJ2-3; 9 bases align to TRBD1. The CDR3 contains 14 residues. Losses at the gene ends were 6 bases for V and 2 bases for J; bases not matched to a gene: 6. CDR1 and CDR2 from the germline V gene are SQVTM and ANQGSEA.

This clone was detected only once. This rearrangement joins TRBV10-3 to TRBJ2-7, with 12 bases aligning to TRBD2. Germline V gene lookup returns CDR1 ENHRY and CDR2 SYGVKD. This CDR3 has 18 residues. V gave up 0 bases and J gave up 3 bases; unmatched junction bases: 9. The CDR3: CAISESGLAGTMGYEQYF. The CDR3 DNA reads as TGTGCCATCAGTGAGTCTGGACTAGCGGGGACTATGGGCTACGAGCAGTACTTC.

In its sample, this clone was seen a few times. The rearrangement links TRBV5-4 to TRBJ1-4; 8 positions match TRBD1. Germline CDR1 SGHNT, CDR2 YYREEE (reference sequence). Unmatched junction bases numbered 3, after V lost 4 bases and J lost 4 bases. There are 14 residues in the CDR3. The chain's CDR3 is CASSRTGGNEKLFF. The CDR3 bases are TGTGCCAGCAGCCGTACAGGGGGTAATGAAAAACTGTTTTTT.

Only a few counts were recorded for this clone. This chain uses TRBV18 with TRBJ2-7; D unresolved. In germline, CDR1 is KGHSH, CDR2 LQKENI. The V end was cut by 3 bases, the J end by 7 bases, with 13 bases between. The CDR3 length is 13 residues. For the CDR3, the DNA is TGTGCCAGCTCACCTTCTGGTTCTGGGGAGCAGTACTTC. Translating gives CASSPSGSGEQYF.

This clone was observed a few times. The J gene is TRBJ1-1, the V gene TRBV6-6; TRBD1 is a possible D gene (6 bases). This CDR3 is 16 amino acids long. Germline-derived CDR1 and CDR2 are MNHNY and SVGAGI (reference sequence). Trimming stripped 7 bases from V and 0 bases from J, with 18 bases between. The CDR3 bases are TGTGCCAGCACCGGAGGGAGGGGGGACATGAACACTGAAGCTTTCTTT. Translation gives CASTGGRGDMNTEAFF.

The V and J genes are TRBV6-6 and TRBJ1-4, with 9 bases matching TRBD1. The CDR3 has 13 residues. Losses at the gene ends were 7 bases for V and 7 bases for J; bases not matched to a gene: 4. The germline V gene encodes CDR1 MNHNY and CDR2 SVGAGI (reference sequence). In DNA form, the CDR3 reads TGTGCCAGCATCGACAGGGGGGGTGAAAAACTGTTTTTT. This codes for CASIDRGGEKLFF.

This chain links TRBV7-2 with TRBJ2-7, with D perhaps matching TRBD2 (5 bases). CDR3 length: 18 residues. Trimming took off 1 base at V and 1 base at J, with 20 bases between the two ends. Looked up from germline, CDR1 is SGHTA and CDR2 is FQGNSA. The CDR3 coding sequence is TGTGCCAGCAGCTTAGTGGTGGGGAGCGTTGTTTATTCCTACGAGCAGTACTTC. Its translation is CASSLVVGSVVYSYEQYF.

The chain has TRBV27 and TRBJ1-3; D not resolved. Germline loops: CDR1 MNHEY, CDR2 SMNVEV (reference sequence). CDR3 length: 16 residues. Deletions cut 5 bases from V and 4 bases from J, with 18 bases between. The CDR3 here is CASSKFAGSQGNTIYF. The DNA for the CDR3 is TGTGCCAGCAGTAAATTCGCAGGTTCGCAAGGAAACACCATATATTTT.

The chain employs TRBV10-3 and TRBJ2-1; 7 bases fit TRBD2. Looked up from germline, CDR1 is ENHRY and CDR2 is SYGVKD. J was trimmed by 3 bases and V by 3 bases; bases with no gene match: 8. The CDR3 loop spans 16 amino acids. CDR3 DNA sequence: TGTGCCATCAGTGAAGAGAGGGGAGGGGACTACAATGAGCAGTTCTTC. Translation gives CAISEERGGDYNEQFF.

V usage is TRBV12-5 and J usage is TRBJ2-2, with 16 nucleotides matching TRBD2. This CDR3 spans 20 amino acids. In germline, CDR1 is LGHNT, CDR2 FRNRAP. J lost 4 bases, V lost 4 bases, and 12 bases had no gene match. This CDR3 is CASGSTGLAGGPVLTGELFF. The DNA for the CDR3 is TGTGCTAGTGGTTCCACGGGACTAGCGGGAGGGCCTGTCCTCACCGGGGAGCTGTTTTTT.

This clone was detected only a few times. The chain joins TRBV28 to TRBJ1-4; 7 bases are a match to TRBD1. The CDR3 sequence is 13 residues long. The germline V gene has CDR1 MDHEN and CDR2 SYDVKM. Trimming cost V 7 bases and J 5 bases; bases outside gene matches: 4. The CDR3 DNA is TGTGCCAGCACCCGGGACAGAAATGAAAAACTGTTTTTT. This encodes CASTRDRNEKLFF.

The J gene is TRBJ2-5, the V gene TRBV18, with D tentatively TRBD1 or TRBD2 (5 bases each). V gave up 2 bases and J gave up 1 base, with 14 bases separating them. The CDR3 extends over 16 amino acids. CDR1 is KGHSH and CDR2 is LQKENI in the germline V gene. The CDR3 sequence is CASSPRQTGAQETQYF. DNA of the CDR3: TGTGCCAGCTCACCAAGGCAGACCGGGGCCCAAGAGACCCAGTACTTC.

The chain is built from TRBV5-6 and TRBJ1-2; 9 bases match TRBD1. This CDR3 region has 13 residues. Germline V gene lookup returns CDR1 SGHDT and CDR2 YYEEEE. The trim removed 1 base at V and 8 bases at J, leaving 3 bases unmatched. CDR3 in DNA: TGTGCCAGCAGCTTGACAGGGGGCGCGGGCTACACCTTC. Translating it yields CASSLTGGAGYTF.

CDR3 nucleotides: TGTGCCAGCGGGGCTGCACAGGGGGCGGGAAGGGAAACTGAAGCTTTCTTT. Translation: CASGAAQGAGRETEAFF. The rearrangement joins TRBV2 to TRBJ1-1; 9 nucleotides match TRBD1. The V and J ends lost 8 bases and 5 bases, in that order; junction bases with no gene match: 18. The CDR3 contains 17 residues. Germline lookup yields CDR1 SNHLY and CDR2 FYNNEI.

This clone has a handful of counts. This chain links TRBV6-5 with TRBJ1-1; D is unresolved. Germline CDR1 is MNHEY and CDR2 is SVGAGI. This CDR3 region has 14 residues. Trimming removed 2 bases from V and 3 bases from J, with 10 bases in between. CDR3 region: CASSYGPADTEAFF. Here the CDR3 DNA reads TGTGCCAGCAGTTACGGACCTGCGGACACTGAAGCTTTCTTT.